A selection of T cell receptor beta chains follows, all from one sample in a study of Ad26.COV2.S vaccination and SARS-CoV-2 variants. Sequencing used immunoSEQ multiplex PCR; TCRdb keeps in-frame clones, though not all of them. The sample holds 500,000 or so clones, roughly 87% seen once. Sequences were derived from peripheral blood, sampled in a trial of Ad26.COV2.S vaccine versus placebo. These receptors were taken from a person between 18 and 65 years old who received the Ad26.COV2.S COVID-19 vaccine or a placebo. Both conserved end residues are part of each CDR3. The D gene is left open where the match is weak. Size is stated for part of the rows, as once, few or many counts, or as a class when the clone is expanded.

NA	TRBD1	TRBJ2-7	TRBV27	CASSPYQGASYEQYF	TGTGCCAGCAGTCCCTACCAGGGGGCGTCCTACGAGCAGTACTTC
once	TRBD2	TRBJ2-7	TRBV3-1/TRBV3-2	CASSLAGEGNEQYF	TGTGCCAGCAGCCTAGCGGGAGAGGGGAACGAGCAGTACTTC
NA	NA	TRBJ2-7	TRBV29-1	CSVGRLGSGTLRYEQYF	TGCAGCGTGGGGAGGTTGGGTAGCGGTACCCTTCGGTACGAGCAGTACTTC
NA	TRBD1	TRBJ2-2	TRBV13	CASSAKGQGPGELFF	TGTGCCAGCAGCGCAAAAGGACAGGGCCCCGGGGAGCTGTTTTTT
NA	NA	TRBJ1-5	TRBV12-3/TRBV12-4	CASTLDPGPQHF	TGTGCCAGCACCTTGGACCCGGGGCCCCAGCATTTT
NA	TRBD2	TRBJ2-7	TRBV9	CASSVGGAGAHSYEQYF	TGTGCCAGCAGCGTAGGGGGAGCGGGAGCTCACTCCTACGAGCAGTACTTC
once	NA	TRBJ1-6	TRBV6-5	CASSYWRGPLHF	TGTGCCAGCAGTTACTGGAGGGGACCCCTCCACTTT
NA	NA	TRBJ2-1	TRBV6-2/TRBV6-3	CASSNRASWNQQFF	TGTGCCAGCAGCAACCGGGCGTCCTGGAATCAGCAGTTCTTC
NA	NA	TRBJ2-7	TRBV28	CASSPLESEQYF	TGTGCCAGCAGCCCCCTGGAATCCGAGCAGTACTTC
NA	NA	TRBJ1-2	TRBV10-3	CAARPSNYGYTF	TGTGCAGCACGGCCATCTAACTATGGCTACACCTTC
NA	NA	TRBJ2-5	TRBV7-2	CASSLVAGRQETQYF	TGTGCCAGCAGCTTAGTTGCTGGAAGACAAGAGACCCAGTACTTC
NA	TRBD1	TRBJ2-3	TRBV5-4	CASSQTGGTDTQYF	TGTGCCAGCAGCCAGACAGGGGGCACAGATACGCAGTATTTT
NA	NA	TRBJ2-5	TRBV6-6	CASSYSRGQAETQYF	TGTGCCAGCAGTTACTCACGGGGGCAGGCGGAGACCCAGTACTTC
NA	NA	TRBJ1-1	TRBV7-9	CASSLGSAANTEAFF	TGTGCCAGCAGCTTAGGTAGTGCCGCAAACACTGAAGCTTTCTTT
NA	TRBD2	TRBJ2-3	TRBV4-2	CASSHFGLAEYTDTQYF	TGTGCCAGCAGCCATTTCGGACTAGCGGAGTACACAGATACGCAGTATTTT
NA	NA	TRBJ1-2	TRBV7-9	CASSLGGRTGGYTF	TGTGCCAGCAGCTTAGGAGGGAGGACCGGTGGCTACACCTTC
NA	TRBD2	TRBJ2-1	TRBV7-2	CASSLLAGGYNEQFF	TGTGCCAGCAGCTTATTAGCGGGAGGGTACAATGAGCAGTTCTTC
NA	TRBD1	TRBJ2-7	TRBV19	CASSERQGSYEQYF	TGTGCCAGTAGTGAACGACAGGGATCCTACGAGCAGTACTTC
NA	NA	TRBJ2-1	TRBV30	CAWSGWRDGDEQFF	TGTGCCTGGAGTGGGTGGCGGGATGGGGATGAGCAGTTCTTC
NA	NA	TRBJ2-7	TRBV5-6	CASSLGGVSYEQYF	TGTGCCAGCAGCTTGGGTGGGGTTTCCTACGAGCAGTACTTC
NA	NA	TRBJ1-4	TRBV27	CASSWGGRANEKLFF	TGTGCCAGCAGTTGGGGGGGGCGGGCTAATGAAAAACTGTTTTTT
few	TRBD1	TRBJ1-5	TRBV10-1	CASRRQGDNQPQHF	TGCGCCAGCAGAAGACAGGGGGACAATCAGCCCCAGCATTTT